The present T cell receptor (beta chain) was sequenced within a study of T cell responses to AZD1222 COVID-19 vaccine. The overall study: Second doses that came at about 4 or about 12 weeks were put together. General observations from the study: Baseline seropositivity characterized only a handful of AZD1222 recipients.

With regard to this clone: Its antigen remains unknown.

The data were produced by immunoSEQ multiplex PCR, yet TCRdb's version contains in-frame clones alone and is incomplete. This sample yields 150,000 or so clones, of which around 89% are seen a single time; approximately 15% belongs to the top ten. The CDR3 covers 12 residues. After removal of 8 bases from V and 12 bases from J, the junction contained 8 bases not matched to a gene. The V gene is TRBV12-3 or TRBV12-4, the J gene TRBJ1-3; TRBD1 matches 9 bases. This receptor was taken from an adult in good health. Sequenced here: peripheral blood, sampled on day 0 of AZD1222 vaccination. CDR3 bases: TGTGCCAGCGACAGGGGGGGCCCAGGCATATATTTT. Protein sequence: CASDRGGPGIYF.